This T cell receptor beta chain was identified during a study of regulatory T cells in long-lasting Graves disease. About the study: Prior antithyroid drug treatment in newly diagnosed Graves' patients lasted under 3 months.

CDR3 size: 12 residues. With 6 bases removed from V and 3 bases from J, the gap between germline ends came to 5 bases. Researchers made TCR beta libraries by using iRepertoire HTBI primers and running Arm-PCR on CDR3 regions. TCRdb reprocessed the multiplex PCR reads with MiXCR, giving one entry per CDR3 protein. The table has fewer than 550,000 distinct CDR3 sequences, about 15% seen once. Time point: newly diagnosed GD, antithyroid drugs for less than 3 months. After RNA was extracted from PBMCs, the TCR library was made from it. These data were likewise used in another study, on T cells in Graves' hyperthyroidism and ophthalmopathy. According to that study: Blood held most thyroid clonotypes expanded above 0.001 frequency.

The chain is built from TRBV12-3 or TRBV12-4 and TRBJ2-2; D not resolved. Sequenced material: peripheral blood mononuclear cells (PBMCs), taken at new diagnosis, from a patient treated with antithyroid drugs. The clonotype was recovered from a woman aged 35 to 60 with Graves disease. CDR3 nucleotide sequence: TGTGCCAGCAGGAGGTACACCGGGGAGCTGTTTTTT. This gives the protein CASRRYTGELFF.